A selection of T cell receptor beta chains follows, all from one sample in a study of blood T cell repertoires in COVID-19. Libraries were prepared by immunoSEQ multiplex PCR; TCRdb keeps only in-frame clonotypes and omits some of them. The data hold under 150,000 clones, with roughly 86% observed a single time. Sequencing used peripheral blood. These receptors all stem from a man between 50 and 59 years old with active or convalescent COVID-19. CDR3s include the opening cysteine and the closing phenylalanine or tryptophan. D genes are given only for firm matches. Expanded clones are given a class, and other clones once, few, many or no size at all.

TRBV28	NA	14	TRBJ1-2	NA	CASSTTGVNYGYTF	TGTGCCAGCAGTACAACGGGGGTCAACTATGGCTACACCTTC
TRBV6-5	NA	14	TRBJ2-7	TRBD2	CASRTSGISYEQYF	TGTGCCAGCAGGACTAGCGGGATATCCTACGAGCAGTACTTC
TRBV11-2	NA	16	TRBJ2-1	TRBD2	CASSLQLAGGWNEQFF	TGTGCCAGCAGCTTACAGCTAGCGGGAGGGTGGAATGAGCAGTTCTTC
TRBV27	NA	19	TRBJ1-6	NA	CASSLKQFIPRSYNSPLHF	TGTGCCAGCAGTTTAAAGCAGTTTATCCCCCGGAGCTATAATTCACCCCTCCACTTT
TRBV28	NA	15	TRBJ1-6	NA	CASSNPSSYNSPLHF	TGTGCCAGCAGCAACCCGAGCTCCTATAATTCACCCCTCCACTTT
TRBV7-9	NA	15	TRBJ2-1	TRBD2	CASSLAGGLSGEQFF	TGTGCCAGCAGCTTAGCGGGAGGGTTAAGTGGTGAGCAGTTCTTC
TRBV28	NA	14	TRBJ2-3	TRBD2	CASSFGRRVDTQYF	TGTGCCAGCAGTTTCGGGAGGCGGGTAGATACGCAGTATTTT
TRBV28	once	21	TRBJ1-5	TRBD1	CASSFPPSFAGGFYSNQPQHF	TGTGCCAGCAGTTTCCCCCCTTCCTTCGCAGGGGGCTTTTATAGCAATCAGCCCCAGCATTTT
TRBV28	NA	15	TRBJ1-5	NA	CASSPGGAEDQPQHF	TGTGCCAGCAGCCCCGGGGGGGCAGAGGATCAGCCCCAGCATTTT
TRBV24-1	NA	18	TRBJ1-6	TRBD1	CATGGRDRGSPRGSPLHF	TGTGCCACCGGGGGCCGGGACAGGGGGTCACCGAGGGGTTCACCCCTCCACTTT
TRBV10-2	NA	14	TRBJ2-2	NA	CASSEWGRTGELFF	TGCGCCAGCAGTGAGTGGGGGCGCACCGGGGAGCTGTTTTTT
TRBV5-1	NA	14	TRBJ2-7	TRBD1	CASSWGQGPHEQYF	TGCGCCAGCAGCTGGGGACAGGGGCCCCACGAGCAGTACTTC
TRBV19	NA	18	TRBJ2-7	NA	CASSMSWDTPYSSYEQYF	TGTGCCAGTAGTATGAGTTGGGACACCCCTTATAGCTCCTACGAGCAGTACTTC
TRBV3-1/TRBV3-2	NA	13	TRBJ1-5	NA	CASSPGPGQPQHF	TGTGCCAGCAGCCCCGGTCCGGGTCAGCCCCAGCATTTT
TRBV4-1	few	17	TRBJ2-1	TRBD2	CASSPDSASGRAGEQFF	TGCGCCAGCAGTCCCGACTCGGCTAGCGGGAGGGCCGGGGAGCAGTTCTTC
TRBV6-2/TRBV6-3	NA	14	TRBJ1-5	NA	CASSPQGWRQPQHF	TGTGCCAGCAGTCCCCAGGGGTGGAGACAGCCCCAGCATTTT
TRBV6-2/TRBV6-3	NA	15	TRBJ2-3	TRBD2	CASSYSGRARDTQYF	TGTGCCAGCAGTTACAGCGGGAGGGCGAGAGATACGCAGTATTTT
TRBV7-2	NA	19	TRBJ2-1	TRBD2	CASSSSGTSGWSSYNEQFF	TGTGCCAGCAGCTCTTCCGGGACTAGCGGGTGGAGCTCCTACAATGAGCAGTTCTTC
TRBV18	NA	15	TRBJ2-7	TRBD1	CASSADRGRPYEQYF	TGTGCCAGCTCAGCCGACAGGGGGCGCCCCTACGAGCAGTACTTC
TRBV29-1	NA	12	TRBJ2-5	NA	CSGQAGSETQYF	TGCAGCGGCCAGGCGGGGTCGGAGACCCAGTACTTC
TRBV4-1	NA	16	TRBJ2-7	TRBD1	CASSQAGTGTMYEQYF	TGCGCCAGCAGCCAGGCCGGGACAGGGACCATGTACGAGCAGTACTTC
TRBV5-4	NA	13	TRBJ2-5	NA	CASRVAGLETQYF	TGTGCCAGCAGGGTCGCGGGGCTAGAGACCCAGTACTTC
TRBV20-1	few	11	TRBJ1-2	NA	CSANQGGGYTF	TGCAGTGCTAATCAGGGAGGTGGCTACACCTTC
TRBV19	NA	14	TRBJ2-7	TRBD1	CASSYGQGRYEQYF	TGTGCCAGTAGCTACGGACAGGGCCGCTACGAGCAGTACTTC
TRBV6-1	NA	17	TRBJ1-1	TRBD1	CASSEYRTGGAGTEAFF	TGTGCCAGCAGTGAATACCGAACAGGGGGCGCCGGTACTGAAGCTTTCTTT
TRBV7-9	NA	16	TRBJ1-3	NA	CASSLEGRISGNTIYF	TGTGCCAGCAGCTTAGAAGGCAGGATCTCTGGAAACACCATATATTTT
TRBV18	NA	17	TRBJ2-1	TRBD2	CASSPPGSGTYYNEQFF	TGTGCCAGCTCACCTCCGGGTAGCGGGACCTACTACAATGAGCAGTTCTTC
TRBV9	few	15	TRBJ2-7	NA	CASSVGIRDNYEQYF	TGTGCCAGCAGCGTAGGGATCCGGGACAACTACGAGCAGTACTTC
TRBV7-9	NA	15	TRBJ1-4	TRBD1	CASSLGDRLYEKLFF	TGTGCCAGCAGCTTGGGGGACAGATTGTATGAAAAACTGTTTTTT
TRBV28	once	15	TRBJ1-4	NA	CASRGTTGTNEKLFF	TGTGCCAGCAGGGGAACGACAGGAACTAATGAAAAACTGTTTTTT
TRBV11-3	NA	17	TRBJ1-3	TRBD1	CASSDYPGTGAGNTIYF	TGTGCCAGCAGCGACTATCCCGGGACAGGGGCGGGAAACACCATATATTTT
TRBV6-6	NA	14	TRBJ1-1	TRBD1	CASSSTGGSGEAFF	TGTGCCAGCAGCTCCACAGGGGGTAGCGGTGAAGCTTTCTTT
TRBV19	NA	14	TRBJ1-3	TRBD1	CASSTGGSGNTIYF	TGTGCCAGTAGTACAGGGGGCTCTGGAAACACCATATATTTT
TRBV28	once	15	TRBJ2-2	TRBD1	CASKGSGTGAGELFF	TGTGCCAGCAAAGGATCGGGGACAGGGGCCGGGGAGCTGTTTTTT
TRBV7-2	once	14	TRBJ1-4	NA	CASSLGGVGEKLFF	TGTGCCAGCAGCTTAGGCGGGGTCGGTGAAAAACTGTTTTTT
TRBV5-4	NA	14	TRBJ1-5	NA	CASSLGVSDQPQHF	TGTGCCAGCAGCTTGGGAGTTTCGGATCAGCCCCAGCATTTT
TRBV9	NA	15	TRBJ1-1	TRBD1	CASSVTGTANTEAFF	TGTGCCAGCAGCGTTACCGGGACAGCTAACACTGAAGCTTTCTTT
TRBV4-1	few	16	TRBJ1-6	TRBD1	CASSQGTGRYNSPLHF	TGCGCCAGCAGCCAAGGGACAGGGCGCTATAATTCACCCCTCCACTTT
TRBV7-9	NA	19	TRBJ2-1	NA	CASSPRLATERNSYNEQFF	TGTGCCAGCAGCCCTCGTCTAGCAACCGAACGGAACTCCTACAATGAGCAGTTCTTC
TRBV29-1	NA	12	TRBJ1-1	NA	CSVVPMNTEAFF	TGCAGCGTTGTCCCCATGAACACTGAAGCTTTCTTT
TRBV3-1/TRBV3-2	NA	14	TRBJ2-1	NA	CASSQDWTPNEQFF	TGTGCCAGCAGCCAAGATTGGACACCCAATGAGCAGTTCTTC
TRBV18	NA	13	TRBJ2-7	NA	CASSPNTGREQYF	TGTGCCAGCTCACCAAATACAGGGCGCGAGCAGTACTTC
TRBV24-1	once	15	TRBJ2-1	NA	CATSDRSSDYNEQFF	TGTGCCACCAGTGATAGAAGTTCAGACTACAATGAGCAGTTCTTC
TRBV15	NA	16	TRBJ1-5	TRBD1	CATSRDPGQGFQPQHF	TGTGCCACCAGCAGAGATCCGGGACAGGGATTTCAGCCCCAGCATTTT
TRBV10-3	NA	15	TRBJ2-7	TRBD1	CAITDRTGNSYEQYF	TGTGCCATCACCGATCGGACAGGGAACTCCTACGAGCAGTACTTC
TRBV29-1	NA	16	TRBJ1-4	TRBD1	CSVELGVAGGREKLFF	TGCAGCGTTGAATTGGGGGTGGCAGGGGGCCGTGAAAAACTGTTTTTT
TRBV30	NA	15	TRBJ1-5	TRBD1	CAWSGGQGNNQPQHF	TGTGCCTGGAGTGGTGGACAGGGGAACAATCAGCCCCAGCATTTT
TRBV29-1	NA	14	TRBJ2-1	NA	CSARETSSYNEQFF	TGCAGCGCCCGTGAGACTAGCTCCTACAATGAGCAGTTCTTC
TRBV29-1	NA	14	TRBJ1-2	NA	CSVEVRYRNYGYTF	TGCAGCGTTGAGGTTAGGTACAGGAACTATGGCTACACCTTC
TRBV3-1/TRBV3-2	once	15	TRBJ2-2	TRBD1	CASSQENRGPGELFF	TGTGCCAGCAGCCAAGAAAACAGGGGACCCGGGGAGCTGTTTTTT
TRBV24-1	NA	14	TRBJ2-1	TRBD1	CATSLDRGGNEQFF	TGTGCCACCAGTCTGGACAGGGGAGGCAATGAGCAGTTCTTC
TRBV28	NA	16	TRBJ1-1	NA	CASSLEGERRRTEAFF	TGTGCCAGCAGTTTAGAGGGAGAGAGGCGGAGGACTGAAGCTTTCTTT
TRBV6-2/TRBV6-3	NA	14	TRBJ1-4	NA	CASSQGHENEKLFF	TGTGCCAGCAGCCAGGGACACGAAAATGAAAAACTGTTTTTT